The 17 T cell receptor beta chains in this list originate from one sample, sequenced in a study of vaccination effects on CD4 cells after COVID-19. The antigens for these receptors are not known. TCRdb's table, derived via immunoSEQ multiplex PCR, lists solely in-frame clones and lacks some. The top ten clones hold about 15% of a sample with about 26,000 clones, 78% of them seen once. Viral peptide pools were used in the ViraFEST assay to expand antigen-specific CD4+ T cells, and sequencing came afterward. After roughly 10 days in culture, the CD4+ T cells were isolated. From March to December 2020, the person had a SARS-CoV-2 infection that was confirmed by PCR. The sequenced sample was CD4+ T cells from PBMCs cultured with HCoV-NL63 spike peptides, obtained before COVID-19 vaccination. The receptors were gathered from a human donor who had a prior SARS-CoV-2 infection.

The V call is TRBV5-4, the J call TRBJ1-3; a possible D gene is TRBD1 (6 bases). Germline V lookup: CDR1 SGHNT, CDR2 YYREEE (reference sequence). The CDR3 runs 16 residues. Trimming stripped 2 bases from V and 0 bases from J, with 12 bases between. The CDR3 DNA sequence: TGTGCCAGCAGCTTTCCCCAGGGGACCTCTGGAAACACCATATATTTT. Its protein product is CASSFPQGTSGNTIYF.

The chain has TRBV7-9 and TRBJ2-7; D might be TRBD1 (5 bases). CDR1 and CDR2 from the germline V gene are SEHNR and FQNEAQ (reference sequence). The length of the CDR3 is 14 residues. Trimming removed 0 bases at V and 2 bases at J, with 8 bases between. The CDR3 sequence: CASSLAAGTYEQYF. The CDR3 nucleotides read TGTGCCAGCAGCTTAGCGGCAGGGACCTACGAGCAGTACTTC.

The chain couples TRBV7-2 to TRBJ1-2; D perhaps matches TRBD1 (5 bases). CDR1 is SGHTA, CDR2 FQGNSA, per germline. This CDR3 has 14 amino acids. V was clipped by 3 bases and J by 0 bases, with 8 bases between them. CDR3 coding DNA: TGTGCCAGCAGCTTCTTGGGACCTAACTATGGCTACACCTTC. This translates into CASSFLGPNYGYTF. The full variable domain, its missing parts supplied by reference TRBV7-2 and TRBJ1-2, is GAGVSQSPSNKVTEKGKDVELRCDPISGHTALYWYRQSLGQGLEFLIYFQGNSAPDKSGLPSDRFSAERTGGSVSTLTIQRTQQEDSAVYLCASSFLGPNYGYTFGSGTRLTVV.

The chain employs TRBV11-3 and TRBJ1-4; D is unresolved. From germline, CDR1 is SGHNT and CDR2 YENEEA. V gave up 3 bases and J gave up 8 bases, with 10 bases separating them. The CDR3 totals 13 residues. The CDR3 here is CASSLPGSEKLFF. Written as DNA, the CDR3 is TGTGCCAGCAGCTTGCCGGGCTCAGAAAAACTGTTTTTT.

The chain has TRBV7-2 and TRBJ2-3, with D maybe TRBD2 (6 bases). The CDR3 loop spans 13 amino acids. V dropped 6 bases and J dropped 4 bases, with 11 bases sitting between them. In germline, CDR1 is SGHTA, CDR2 FQGNSA. The CDR3 nucleotides read TGTGCCAGCAGGGTTGGCGGGGCAGATACGCAGTATTTT. Translating it yields CASRVGGADTQYF.

The gene calls are TRBV18 and TRBJ2-3; D gene uncertain. Germline assignment: CDR1 KGHSH and CDR2 LQKENI. The CDR3 sequence is 12 residues long. V was cut by 3 bases and J by 5 bases, with 6 bases left in between. The CDR3 sequence is CASSPWGDTQYF. Written as DNA, the CDR3 is TGTGCCAGCTCACCTTGGGGAGATACGCAGTATTTT.

The chain has TRBV9 and TRBJ2-2; no reliable D call. Trimming cost V 0 bases and J 3 bases, with 6 bases left between them. The germline gives CDR1 SGDLS, CDR2 YYNGEE. CDR3 size: 14 residues. CDR3 in DNA: TGTGCCAGCAGCGTAGACCCGGACACCGGGGAGCTGTTTTTT. This codes for CASSVDPDTGELFF.

The genes are TRBV5-1 and TRBJ1-1; D is unresolved. Germline V gene data show CDR1 as SGHRS and CDR2 as YFSETQ. The CDR3 sequence is 13 residues long. The V end lost 2 bases, the J end lost 5 bases, and 10 bases lay between the germline ends. The CDR3: CASSFTTATEAFF. CDR3 nucleotide sequence: TGCGCCAGCAGCTTTACTACAGCTACTGAAGCTTTCTTT.

This chain links TRBV2 with TRBJ2-7; maybe TRBD2 (5 bases). Germline V gene data show CDR1 as SNHLY and CDR2 as FYNNEI. V was shortened by 8 bases and J by 0 bases, with 14 bases between the two germline ends. The CDR3 is made up of 14 amino acids. CDR3 loop: CASQMEASSYEQYF. The CDR3 coding sequence is TGTGCCAGCCAAATGGAGGCTTCCTCCTACGAGCAGTACTTC.

The chain employs TRBV30 and TRBJ1-2; TRBD1 is a possible D gene (5 bases). The CDR3 runs to 13 residues. CDR1 is GTSNPN and CDR2 is SVGIG in the germline V gene (reference sequence). With 3 bases removed from V and 2 bases from J, the gap between germline ends came to 10 bases. The CDR3 here is CAWRRDENYGYTF. DNA of the CDR3: TGTGCCTGGAGAAGGGACGAAAACTATGGCTACACCTTC.

The rearrangement links TRBV30 to TRBJ1-2; TRBD1 matches at 9 bases. Looked up from germline, CDR1 is GTSNPN and CDR2 is SVGIG (reference sequence). There are 12 residues in the CDR3. The ends lost 0 bases at V and 10 bases at J; junction bases unmatched: 3. CDR3 protein: CAWSVWDRDYTF. CDR3 bases: TGTGCCTGGAGTGTATGGGACAGGGACTACACCTTC.

The chain has TRBV2 and TRBJ2-3; D gene uncertain. The CDR3 has 17 amino acids. The germline V gene encodes CDR1 SNHLY and CDR2 FYNNEI. V lost 2 bases to trimming and J lost 0 bases, with 15 bases between them. Here the CDR3 reads CASSEFRSADSTDTQYF. The CDR3 coding sequence is TGTGCCAGCAGTGAATTTAGATCGGCGGATAGCACAGATACGCAGTATTTT.

J is TRBJ2-3 and V is TRBV19; no clear D gene. Germline V gives CDR1 LNHDA, CDR2 SQIVND (reference sequence). V was clipped by 6 bases and J by 3 bases, with 10 bases between them. The CDR3 is 13 residues long. Written as DNA, the CDR3 is TGTGCCAGTAGCCCCGGGTTTACAGATACGCAGTATTTT. Its protein product is CASSPGFTDTQYF. The whole variable domain, remainder taken from reference TRBV19 and TRBJ2-3, is DGGITQSPKYLFRKEGQNVTLSCEQNLNHDAMYWYRQDPGQGLRLIYYSQIVNDFQKGDIAEGYSVSREKKESFPLTVTSAQKNPTAFYLCASSPGFTDTQYFGPGTRLTVL.

The chain combines TRBV6-2 or TRBV6-3 with TRBJ2-5, with D possibly matching TRBD1 (5 bases). V was trimmed by 5 bases and J by 6 bases, leaving 13 bases between them. This CDR3 is 13 amino acids long. CDR1 and CDR2 (germline): MNHEY, SVGEGT. CDR3 coding DNA: TGTGCCAGCAGTGGGCAGGGTGTAAAGACCCAGTACTTC. It is translated as CASSGQGVKTQYF.

This rearrangement joins TRBV4-1 to TRBJ2-3; perhaps D is TRBD1 or TRBD2 (6 bases each). Trimming removed 5 bases from V and 2 bases from J, with 20 bases in between. This CDR3 is built from 17 residues. Looked up from germline, CDR1 is MGHRA and CDR2 is YSYEKL. In nucleotides, the CDR3 is TGCGCCAGCAGCAGAGGGGGACTGGTTGTTAACACAGATACGCAGTATTTT. This sequence encodes CASSRGGLVVNTDTQYF.

The chain links TRBV6-5 to TRBJ1-1; TRBD1 might be the D (6 bases). The length of the CDR3 is 15 residues. The V end was cut by 0 bases, the J end by 3 bases, with 11 bases between. Germline loops: CDR1 MNHEY, CDR2 SVGAGI. The CDR3 DNA is TGTGCCAGCAGTTACTCCCGGACAGACCACACTGAAGCTTTCTTT. It encodes CASSYSRTDHTEAFF.

The rearrangement links TRBV6-5 to TRBJ2-1, with 7 bases lining up with TRBD1. The CDR3 covers 15 residues. Germline assignment: CDR1 MNHEY and CDR2 SVGAGI. Trimming at V came to 4 bases and at J to 3 bases, leaving 6 bases not matched to a gene. The chain's CDR3 is CASSSPRGLYNEQFF. CDR3 coding DNA: TGTGCCAGCAGTTCGCCGAGGGGGCTCTACAATGAGCAGTTCTTC.